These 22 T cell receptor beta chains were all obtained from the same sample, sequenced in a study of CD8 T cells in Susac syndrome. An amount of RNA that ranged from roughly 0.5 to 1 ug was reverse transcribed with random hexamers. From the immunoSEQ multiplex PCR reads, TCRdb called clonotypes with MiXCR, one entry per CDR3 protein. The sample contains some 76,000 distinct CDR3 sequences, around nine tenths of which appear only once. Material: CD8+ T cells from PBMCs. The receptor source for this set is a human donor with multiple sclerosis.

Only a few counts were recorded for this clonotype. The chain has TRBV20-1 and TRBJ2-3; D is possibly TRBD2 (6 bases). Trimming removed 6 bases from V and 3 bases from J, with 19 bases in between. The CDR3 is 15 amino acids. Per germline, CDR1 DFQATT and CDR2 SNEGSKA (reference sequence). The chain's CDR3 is CSAQGTLGGTDTQYF. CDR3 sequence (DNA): TGCAGTGCACAAGGGACTCTGGGGGGTACAGATACGCAGTATTTT.

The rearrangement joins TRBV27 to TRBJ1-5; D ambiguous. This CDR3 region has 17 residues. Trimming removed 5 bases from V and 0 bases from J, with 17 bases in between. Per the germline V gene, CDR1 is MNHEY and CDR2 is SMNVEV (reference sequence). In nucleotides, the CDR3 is TGTGCCAGCAGTCCTCCCCGGGGTCTTTATAGCAATCAGCCCCAGCATTTT. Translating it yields CASSPPRGLYSNQPQHF.

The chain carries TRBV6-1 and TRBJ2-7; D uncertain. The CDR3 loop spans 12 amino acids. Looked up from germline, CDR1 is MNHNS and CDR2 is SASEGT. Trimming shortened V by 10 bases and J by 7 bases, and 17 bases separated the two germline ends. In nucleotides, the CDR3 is TGTGCCATAAGGACGGAATGGGTGGAGCAGTACTTC. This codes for CAIRTEWVEQYF.

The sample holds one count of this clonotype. CDR3 bases: TGTGCCAGCAGAGTTATGAACACTGAAGCTTTCTTT. Protein product: CASRVMNTEAFF. The chain employs TRBV13 and TRBJ1-1; D is unresolved. This CDR3 spans 12 amino acids. CDR1 is PRHDT, CDR2 FYEKMQ, per germline (reference sequence). The V end lost 6 bases, the J end lost 0 bases, and 5 bases lay between the germline ends.

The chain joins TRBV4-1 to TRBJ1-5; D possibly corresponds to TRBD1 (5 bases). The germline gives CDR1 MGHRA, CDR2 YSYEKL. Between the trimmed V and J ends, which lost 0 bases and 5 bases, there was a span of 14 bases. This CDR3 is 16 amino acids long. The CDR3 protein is CASSQEWTRDDQPQHF. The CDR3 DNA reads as TGCGCCAGCAGCCAAGAATGGACCAGGGACGATCAGCCCCAGCATTTT.

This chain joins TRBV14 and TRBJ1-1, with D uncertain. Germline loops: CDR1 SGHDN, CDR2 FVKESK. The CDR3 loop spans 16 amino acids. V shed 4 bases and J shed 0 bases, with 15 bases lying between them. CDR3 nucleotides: TGTGCCAGCAGCCGTGGACGGCTTCCTATGAACACTGAAGCTTTCTTT. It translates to CASSRGRLPMNTEAFF.

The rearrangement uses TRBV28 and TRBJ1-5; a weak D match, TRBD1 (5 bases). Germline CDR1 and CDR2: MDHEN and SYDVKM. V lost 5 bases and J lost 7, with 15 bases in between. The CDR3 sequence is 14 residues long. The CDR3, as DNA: TGTGCCAGCAGTCTAGACAGTTCATTCCAGCCCCAGCATTTT. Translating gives CASSLDSSFQPQHF.

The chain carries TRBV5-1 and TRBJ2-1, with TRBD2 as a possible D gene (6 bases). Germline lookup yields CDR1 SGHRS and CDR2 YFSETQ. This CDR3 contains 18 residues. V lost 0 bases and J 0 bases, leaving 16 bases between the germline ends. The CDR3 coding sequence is TGCGCCAGCAGCTTGGCCATCGGGGGTCAGTACTCCTACAATGAGCAGTTCTTC. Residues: CASSLAIGGQYSYNEQFF.

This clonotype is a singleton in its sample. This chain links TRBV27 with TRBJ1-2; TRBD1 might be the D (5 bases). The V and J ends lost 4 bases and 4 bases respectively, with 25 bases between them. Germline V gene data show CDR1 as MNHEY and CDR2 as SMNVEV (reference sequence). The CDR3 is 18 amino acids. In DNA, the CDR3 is TGTGCCAGCAGTTCGGGTTTGGAGGGCAACGGGGGTTTCTATGGCTACACCTTC. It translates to CASSSGLEGNGGFYGYTF.

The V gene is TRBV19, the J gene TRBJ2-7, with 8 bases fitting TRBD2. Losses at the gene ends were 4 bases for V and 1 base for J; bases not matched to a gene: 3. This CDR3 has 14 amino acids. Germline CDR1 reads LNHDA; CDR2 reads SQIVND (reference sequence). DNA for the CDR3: TGTGCCAGTAGTACTACTAGCGGATCCTACGAGCAGTACTTC. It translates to CASSTTSGSYEQYF.

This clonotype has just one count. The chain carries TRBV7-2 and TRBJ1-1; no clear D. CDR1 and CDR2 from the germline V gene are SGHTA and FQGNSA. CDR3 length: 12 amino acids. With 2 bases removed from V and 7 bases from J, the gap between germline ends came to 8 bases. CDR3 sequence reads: CASSLSQNEAFF. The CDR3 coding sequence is TGTGCCAGCAGCTTATCGCAGAATGAAGCTTTCTTT.

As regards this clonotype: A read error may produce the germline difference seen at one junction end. The CDR3 DNA reads TGTACCAGCAGTTCCGACAGGCCTAATTCACCCCTCCACTTT. Translating gives CTSSSDRPNSPLHF. The chain uses TRBV27 and TRBJ1-6; perhaps TRBD1 as D (6 bases). CDR3 size: 14 residues. Germline CDR1 and CDR2: MNHEY and SMNVEV (reference sequence).

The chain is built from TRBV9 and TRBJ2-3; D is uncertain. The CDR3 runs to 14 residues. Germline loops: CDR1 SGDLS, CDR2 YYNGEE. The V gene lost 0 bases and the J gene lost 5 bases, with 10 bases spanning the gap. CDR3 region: CASSVATAQDTQYF. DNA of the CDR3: TGTGCCAGCAGCGTAGCCACTGCCCAAGATACGCAGTATTTT.

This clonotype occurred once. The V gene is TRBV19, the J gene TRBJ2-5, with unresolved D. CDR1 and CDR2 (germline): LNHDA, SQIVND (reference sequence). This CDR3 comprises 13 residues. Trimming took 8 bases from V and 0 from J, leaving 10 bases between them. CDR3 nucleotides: TGTGCCAGTGGGCGACCGGACCAAGAGACCCAGTACTTC. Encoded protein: CASGRPDQETQYF.

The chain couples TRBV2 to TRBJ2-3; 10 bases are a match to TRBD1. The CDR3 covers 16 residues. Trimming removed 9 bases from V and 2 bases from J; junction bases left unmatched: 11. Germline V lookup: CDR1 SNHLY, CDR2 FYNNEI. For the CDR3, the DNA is TGTGCCAGGAGCAAGGGGACAGGGGAAAACACAGATACGCAGTATTTT. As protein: CARSKGTGENTDTQYF.

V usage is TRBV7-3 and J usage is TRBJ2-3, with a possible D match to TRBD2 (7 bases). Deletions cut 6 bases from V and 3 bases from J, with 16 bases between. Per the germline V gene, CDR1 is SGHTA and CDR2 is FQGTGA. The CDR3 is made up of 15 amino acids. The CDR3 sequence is CASSSVGGGTDTQYF. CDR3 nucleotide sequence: TGTGCCAGCAGTTCCGTAGGGGGGGGGACAGATACGCAGTATTTT.

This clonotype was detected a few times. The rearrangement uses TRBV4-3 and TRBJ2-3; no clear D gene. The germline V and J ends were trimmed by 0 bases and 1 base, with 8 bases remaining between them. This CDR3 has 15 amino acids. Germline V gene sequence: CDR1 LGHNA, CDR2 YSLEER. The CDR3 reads CASSQDDGGTDTQYF. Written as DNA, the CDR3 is TGCGCCAGCAGCCAAGACGACGGTGGCACAGATACGCAGTATTTT.

CDR3 DNA: TGTGCCAGTAGTATTGCGTCCGGGGTGGGAGCCACTGAAGCTTTCTTT. Translating gives CASSIASGVGATEAFF. This sequence joins TRBV19 and TRBJ1-1; D remains ambiguous. The CDR3 has 16 amino acids. Germline V lookup: CDR1 LNHDA, CDR2 SQIVND (reference sequence). V lost 3 bases to trimming and J lost 4 bases, with 18 bases between them.

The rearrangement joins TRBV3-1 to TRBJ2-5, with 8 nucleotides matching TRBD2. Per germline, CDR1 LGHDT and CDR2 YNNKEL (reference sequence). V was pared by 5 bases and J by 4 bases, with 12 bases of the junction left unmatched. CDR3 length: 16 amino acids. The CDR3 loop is CASSYILGGGTETQYF. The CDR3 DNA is TGTGCCAGCAGCTATATTCTTGGCGGGGGGACAGAGACCCAGTACTTC.

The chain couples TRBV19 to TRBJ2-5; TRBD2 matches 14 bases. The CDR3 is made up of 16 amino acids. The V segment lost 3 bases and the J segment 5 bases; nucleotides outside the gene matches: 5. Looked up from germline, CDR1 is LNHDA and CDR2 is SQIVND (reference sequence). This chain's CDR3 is CASSMMGLAGVETQYF. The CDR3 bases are TGTGCCAGTAGTATGATGGGACTAGCGGGAGTGGAGACCCAGTACTTC.

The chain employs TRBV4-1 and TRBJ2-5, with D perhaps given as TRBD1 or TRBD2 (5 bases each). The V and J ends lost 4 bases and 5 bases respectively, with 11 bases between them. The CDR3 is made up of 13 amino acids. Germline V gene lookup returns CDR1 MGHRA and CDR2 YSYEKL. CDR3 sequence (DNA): TGCGCCAGCAGCCCGGGACCGGAGGAGACCCAGTACTTC. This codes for CASSPGPEETQYF.

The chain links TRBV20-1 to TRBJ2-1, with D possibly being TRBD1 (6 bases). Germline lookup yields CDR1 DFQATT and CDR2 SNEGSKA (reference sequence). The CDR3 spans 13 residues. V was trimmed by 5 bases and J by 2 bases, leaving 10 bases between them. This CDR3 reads CSAWDIPYNEQFF. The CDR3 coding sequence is TGCAGTGCTTGGGACATACCCTACAATGAGCAGTTCTTC.